The 17 T cell receptor beta chains below come from one sample, sequenced in a study of OX40 agonist ivuxolimab in advanced cancers. Produced via immunoSEQ multiplex PCR; TCRdb's table is partial and in-frame only. The data hold about 82,000 clones, with roughly 89% observed a single time. Sequencing was performed on CD4+ or CD8+ T cells sorted from blood, taken in a trial of the OX40 agonist ivuxolimab. These receptors were obtained from an adult with an advanced solid tumor such as melanoma, head and neck, liver or kidney cancer.

The rearrangement uses TRBV2 and TRBJ2-5, with D possibly being TRBD2 (7 bases). The CDR3 runs 15 residues. The V end lost 4 bases, the J end lost 4 bases, and 16 bases lay between the germline ends. Germline CDR1 is SNHLY and CDR2 is FYNNEI. CDR3 sequence: CASSVGGGEGETQYF. Written as DNA, the CDR3 is TGTGCCAGCAGTGTTGGCGGGGGCGAAGGAGAGACCCAGTACTTC.

The rearrangement links TRBV7-8 to TRBJ2-5; 12 positions match TRBD2. The DNA end is more similar to TRBJ2-7, so the J call may be wrong. CDR1 is SGHVS and CDR2 is FQNEAQ in the germline V gene. The CDR3 is 16 amino acids. This CDR3 is CASSLTTSGSSHEQYF. In DNA, the CDR3 is TGTGCCAGCAGCTTAACGACTAGCGGGAGTAGCCACGAGCAGTACTTC.

This clone was seen only once. The chain uses TRBV18 and TRBJ2-5; D possibly corresponds to TRBD2 (6 bases). V lost 2 bases and J lost 1, with 8 bases in between. CDR1 and CDR2 from the germline V gene are KGHSH and LQKENI. The CDR3 is 14 residues long. CDR3 region: CASSPAGSQETQYF. CDR3 DNA sequence: TGTGCCAGCTCACCAGCGGGGAGCCAAGAGACCCAGTACTTC.

This chain connects TRBV9 to TRBJ2-6; no clear D. V was trimmed by 3 bases and J by 0 bases, leaving 7 bases between them. The CDR3 sequence is 15 residues long. Germline V gives CDR1 SGDLS, CDR2 YYNGEE. The CDR3 region has the DNA TGTGCCAGCAGCGCGACGGTCTCTGGGGCCAACGTCCTGACTTTC. Translating gives CASSATVSGANVLTF.

The V and J genes are TRBV7-9 and TRBJ2-6; 7 bases fit TRBD1. The CDR3 is made up of 16 amino acids. Germline assignment: CDR1 SEHNR and CDR2 FQNEAQ (reference sequence). Trimming at V came to 5 bases and at J to 4 bases, leaving 8 bases not matched to a gene. CDR3 bases: TGTGCCAGCAGCCGGACAGGCTCTTCGGGGGCCAACGTCCTGACTTTC. Its translation is CASSRTGSSGANVLTF.

V is TRBV10-2 and J is TRBJ2-1; 7 nucleotides match TRBD2. The CDR3 has 11 amino acids. Germline V CDR1 and CDR2: WSHSY, SAAADI. CDR3 protein: CATSGRESQFF. The CDR3 nucleotides are TGCGCAACCTCAGGGCGGGAGTCGCAGTTCTTC.

The chain recombines TRBV19 with TRBJ1-5, with D uncertain. The CDR3 extends over 16 amino acids. Germline-derived CDR1 and CDR2 are LNHDA and SQIVND (reference sequence). Trimming took 1 base from V and 1 from J, leaving 11 bases between them. Here the CDR3 reads CASSIVTPRSNQPQHF. The CDR3 region has the DNA TGTGCCAGTAGTATAGTAACGCCGAGAAGCAATCAGCCCCAGCATTTT. Based on the CDR3 plus reference TRBV19 and TRBJ1-5, the full variable domain is DGGITQSPKYLFRKEGQNVTLSCEQNLNHDAMYWYRQDPGQGLRLIYYSQIVNDFQKGDIAEGYSVSREKKESFPLTVTSAQKNPTAFYLCASSIVTPRSNQPQHFGDGTRLSIL.

This clone appeared a single time. This rearrangement joins TRBV6-5 to TRBJ1-2; the match to TRBD1 covers 10 bases. J gave up 8 bases and V 6 bases, and 6 bases lay outside the gene matches. There are 13 residues in the CDR3. From germline, CDR1 is MNHEY and CDR2 SVGAGI. DNA for the CDR3: TGTGCCAGCAGGGGGACAGGGGCGGAGGGCTACACCTTC. This encodes CASRGTGAEGYTF.

DNA of the CDR3: TGCAGTGCAAACTCCGGGATCGGCTACACCTTC. It specifies CSANSGIGYTF. V and J are TRBV20-1 and TRBJ1-2; D uncertain. The CDR3 has 11 amino acids. CDR1 is DFQATT, CDR2 SNEGSKA, per germline (reference sequence). V was pared by 6 bases and J by 8 bases, with 13 bases between.

The chain couples TRBV5-4 to TRBJ1-5, with 7 bases that match TRBD1. Germline trimming cut 0 bases from V and 4 bases from J; bases unmatched to any gene: 4. The CDR3 runs to 15 residues. Germline CDR1 and CDR2: SGHNT and YYREEE (reference sequence). The CDR3 region is CASSLGQGLNQPQHF. The CDR3 nucleotides are TGTGCCAGCAGCTTGGGACAGGGCCTAAATCAGCCCCAGCATTTT.

Concerning this clone: The same CDR3 arises from other DNA sequences in this sample as well. This chain uses TRBV6-6 with TRBJ1-1; 10 positions match TRBD1. The CDR3 has 14 amino acids. V lost 6 bases and J lost 2; bases outside the gene matches: 3. Germline V gives CDR1 MNHNY, CDR2 SVGAGI (reference sequence). The CDR3 here is CASSRQGANTEAFF. CDR3 bases: TGTGCCAGCAGCCGACAGGGGGCTAACACTGAAGCTTTCTTT.

V gene TRBV5-1 combines with J gene TRBJ1-2, with 10 bases identical to TRBD1. Germline CDR1 reads SGHRS; CDR2 reads YFSETQ. After removal of 3 bases from V and 6 bases from J, the junction contained 5 bases not matched to a gene. CDR3 size: 14 residues. In DNA form, the CDR3 reads TGCGCCAGCAGCTCGGGACAGGGGATCGATGGCTACACCTTC. This encodes CASSSGQGIDGYTF.

V is TRBV9 and J is TRBJ2-7, with D possibly TRBD2 on 6 matching bases. V was clipped by 0 bases and J by 5 bases, with 18 bases between them. In germline, CDR1 is SGDLS, CDR2 YYNGEE. CDR3 length equals 16 residues. CDR3 loop: CASSVASGRMGHEQYF. CDR3 DNA: TGTGCCAGCAGCGTAGCGAGCGGGCGGATGGGACACGAGCAGTACTTC. The complete variable domain, with remaining parts taken from reference TRBV9 and TRBJ2-7, reads DSGVTQTPKHLITATGQRVTLRCSPRSGDLSVYWYQQSLDQGLQFLIQYYNGEERAKGNILERFSAQQFPDLHSELNLSSLELGDSALYFCASSVASGRMGHEQYFGPGTRLTVT.

This CDR3 reads CASSLWTSGSWADTQYF. The CDR3 nucleotides read TGTGCCAGTAGTCTCTGGACTAGCGGGAGTTGGGCAGATACGCAGTATTTT. The J gene is TRBJ2-3, the V gene TRBV19, with 13 bases identical to TRBD2. Per the germline V gene, CDR1 is LNHDA and CDR2 is SQIVND (reference sequence). J was trimmed by 4 bases and V by 5 bases; bases with no gene match: 9. This CDR3 comprises 17 residues.

The genes are TRBV6-6 and TRBJ2-5; D not certain. Germline-derived CDR1 and CDR2 are MNHNY and SVGAGI (reference sequence). The CDR3 is 14 amino acids. The V gene lost 0 bases and the J gene lost 3 bases, with 8 bases spanning the gap. Here the CDR3 reads CASSYSQLEETQYF. For the CDR3, the DNA is TGTGCCAGCAGTTACTCCCAGTTGGAAGAGACCCAGTACTTC.

This chain joins TRBV27 and TRBJ2-3, with a weak D call TRBD2 (5 bases). Trimming shortened V by 7 bases and J by 1 base, and 6 bases separated the two germline ends. Per the germline V gene, CDR1 is MNHEY and CDR2 is SMNVEV (reference sequence). CDR3 size: 12 residues. The CDR3 nucleotides read TGTGCCAGCAACGGGGGCACAGATACGCAGTATTTT. Translating gives CASNGGTDTQYF.

This chain links TRBV20-1 with TRBJ1-2, with D possibly TRBD1 on 5 matching bases. Trimming shortened V by 6 bases and J by 5 bases, and 10 bases separated the two germline ends. The CDR3 extends over 11 amino acids. CDR1 DFQATT and CDR2 SNEGSKA come from the germline V gene (reference sequence). Here the CDR3 reads CSALGRYGYTF. CDR3 bases: TGCAGTGCGCTGGGGCGATATGGCTACACCTTC.